Presented here are 14 T cell receptor beta chains from one specimen sequenced in a study of tumor-infiltrating lymphocytes in primary liver carcinoma. The authors made TCR beta cDNA from 500 ng total RNA with a constant-region primer. Each TCR beta library was derived from three nested multiplex PCR rounds that employed slightly modified ARM-PCR. The two initial PCR rounds, ten to eleven cycles each, used TRBV1-TRBV30 forward and C-beta reverse primers. TCRdb used MiXCR to reprocess the multiplex PCR reads, holding one entry per CDR3 protein. The repertoire holds around 330,000 distinct CDR3 sequences, with 65% as singletons. Germline DNA was also extracted, and blood RNA was taken from unsorted whole blood. The sequenced material came from peripheral blood. These receptors originate from a man in his forties with primary liver carcinoma and hepatitis B virus infection.

V and J are TRBV12-5 and TRBJ2-2; D unresolved. The germline gives CDR1 LGHNT, CDR2 FRNRAP. V was cut by 4 bases and J by 8 bases, with 11 bases left in between. This CDR3 has 13 amino acids. The CDR3 DNA reads as TGTGCTAGTGGTTCGGAGTATGAGGGGGAGCTGTTTTTT. Residues: CASGSEYEGELFF.

Concerning this clonotype: An end of the junction does not agree with germline; a read error may underlie this. The rearrangement uses TRBV6-5 and TRBJ2-3; D ambiguous. Germline CDR1 reads MNHEY; CDR2 reads SVGAGI. The CDR3 covers 12 residues. This chain's CDR3 is CTSRDSTDTQYF. The CDR3 nucleotides are TGTACCAGCAGAGACAGCACAGATACGCAGTATTTT.

A remark on this clonotype: The junction does not match germline at one end; this may be a read error. The CDR3 sequence is CASSFKSPGANALTF. The CDR3 DNA follows: TGTGCCAGCAGCTTCAAGAGCCCTGGGGCCAACGCCCTGACTTTC. The chain is built from TRBV5-4 and TRBJ2-6; maybe TRBD1 (5 bases). Germline CDR1 reads SGHNT; CDR2 reads YYREEE (reference sequence). This CDR3 has 15 residues.

This clonotype has only one observation. This chain joins TRBV5-5 and TRBJ2-5, with D unclear. V was pared by 4 bases and J by 2 bases, with 9 bases between. Germline V gene data show CDR1 as SGHKS and CDR2 as YYEKEE (reference sequence). The CDR3 runs to 13 residues. The CDR3 reads CASSVLVQETQYF. In DNA, the CDR3 is TGTGCCAGCAGCGTGTTAGTACAAGAGACCCAGTACTTC.

The chain uses TRBV5-1 and TRBJ1-1; D is ambiguous. Per the germline V gene, CDR1 is SGHRS and CDR2 is YFSETQ. This CDR3 is built from 14 residues. Trimming removed 0 bases from V and 1 base from J, with 7 bases in between. CDR3 coding DNA: TGCGCCAGCAGCTTGGCCCCATGGAACACTGAAGCTTTCTTT. The encoded protein is CASSLAPWNTEAFF.

Comments on this clonotype: Compared with germline, one end of the junction differs, possibly owing to a read error. The chain carries TRBV6-2 or TRBV6-3 and TRBJ2-7, with a possible D match to TRBD2 (7 bases). This CDR3 region has 14 residues. From germline, CDR1 is MNHEY and CDR2 SVGEGT. This CDR3 reads CASKGGGSSYEHYF. In DNA, the CDR3 is TGTGCCAGCAAAGGCGGGGGCAGCTCCTACGAGCACTACTTC.

The V and J genes are TRBV5-4 and TRBJ2-7, with 8 bases matching TRBD2. V gave up 4 bases and J gave up 5 bases; unmatched junction bases: 2. The CDR3 runs 12 residues. CDR1 is SGHNT, CDR2 YYREEE, per germline (reference sequence). CDR3 bases: TGTGCCAGCAGCCGTAGCGGGAACGAGCAGTACTTC. Protein product: CASSRSGNEQYF.

This chain links TRBV7-9 with TRBJ2-3; D is possibly TRBD1 (5 bases). Germline assignment: CDR1 SEHNR and CDR2 FQNEAQ (reference sequence). The CDR3 has 15 amino acids. The V end lost 2 bases, the J end lost 5 bases, and 14 bases lay between the germline ends. Here the CDR3 reads CASSLRGRVRDTQYF. In DNA, the CDR3 is TGTGCCAGCAGCTTAAGGGGCAGAGTGAGAGATACGCAGTATTTT. The variable domain in full, completed from reference TRBV7-9 and TRBJ2-3, reads DTGVSQNPRHKITKRGQNVTFRCDPISEHNRLYWYRQTLGQGPEFLTYFQNEAQLEKSRLLSDRFSAERPKGSFSTLEIQRTEQGDSAMYLCASSLRGRVRDTQYFGPGTRLTVL.

Ten or more counts support this clonotype. The chain is built from TRBV10-3 and TRBJ2-1, with D unresolved. CDR3 length equals 14 residues. Germline CDR1 reads ENHRY; CDR2 reads SYGVKD. The V gene lost 2 bases and the J gene lost 12 bases, with 17 bases spanning the gap. This CDR3 is CAISEPEHGSAQFF. CDR3 nucleotide sequence: TGTGCCATCAGTGAGCCGGAGCACGGGTCCGCGCAGTTCTTC.

CDR3 region: CASSVDRGDETQYF. CDR3 nucleotide sequence: TGTGCCAGCAGCGTGGACAGGGGAGACGAGACCCAGTACTTC. V and J are TRBV7-9 and TRBJ2-5; 9 nucleotides match TRBD1. The CDR3 covers 14 residues. Trimming at V came to 5 bases and at J to 5 bases, leaving 6 bases not matched to a gene. CDR1 and CDR2 (germline): SEHNR, FQNEAQ (reference sequence). The whole variable domain, remainder taken from reference TRBV7-9 and TRBJ2-5, is DTGVSQNPRHKITKRGQNVTFRCDPISEHNRLYWYRQTLGQGPEFLTYFQNEAQLEKSRLLSDRFSAERPKGSFSTLEIQRTEQGDSAMYLCASSVDRGDETQYFGPGTRLLVL.

In its sample, this clonotype was seen many times. This chain uses TRBV29-1 with TRBJ2-6; D remains ambiguous. The germline V gene has CDR1 SQVTM and CDR2 ANQGSEA. The CDR3 is 14 amino acids. The V and J ends lost 3 bases and 4 bases respectively, with 10 bases between them. In DNA form, the CDR3 reads TGCAGCGTTGACGAAGGCTTCGGGGCCAACGTCCTGACTTTC. Translation gives CSVDEGFGANVLTF.

Points on this clonotype: A clone one base away is much larger, so this may be a read error. V and J are TRBV6-2 or TRBV6-3 and TRBJ2-3; D is undetermined. CDR1 MNHEY and CDR2 SVGEGT come from the germline V gene. This CDR3 has 12 residues. CDR3 loop: CASTESIDTQYF. CDR3 DNA sequence: TGTGCCAGCACGGAAAGCATAGATACGCAGTATTTT.

As for this clonotype: A much more abundant neighbour one base away suggests this may be a read error. The rearrangement joins TRBV6-2 or TRBV6-3 to TRBJ2-1; 7 positions agree with TRBD2. Looked up from germline, CDR1 is MNHEY and CDR2 is SVGEGT. The CDR3 extends over 12 amino acids. The CDR3 reads CASSWWEGEQSF. DNA of the CDR3: TGTGCCAGCAGTTGGTGGGAGGGTGAGCAGTCCTTC.

This chain links TRBV5-1 with TRBJ2-1; D not certain. V dropped 4 bases and J dropped 10 bases, with 18 bases sitting between them. The CDR3 runs 14 residues. The V gene's germline CDR1 is SGHRS and CDR2 YFSETQ. Here the CDR3 DNA reads TGCGCCAGCAGCCCATGTAGGCGGCTCTCCGAGCAGTTCTTC. This gives the protein CASSPCRRLSEQFF.